This T cell receptor beta chain was captured by sequencing in a study of identical twins. The V gene's germline CDR1 is ENHRY and CDR2 SYGVKD. The length of the CDR3 is 15 residues. V lost 7 bases and J lost 2; bases outside the gene matches: 8. TCRdb re-called the 5' RACE reads through MiXCR, storing one row per CDR3 protein. The data show about 190,000 distinct CDR3 sequences, with about 15% seen just once and 35% to 50% held by the top ten. This clonotype was counted between two and nine times. The same data also went into a second study, on T cells expressing NK-cell markers.

The TCR originated in a woman aged 18 to 35 in good health. The V call is TRBV10-3, the J call TRBJ2-1; 7 bases fit TRBD1. The specimen sequenced was CD8+ T cells sorted from blood. The CDR3 bases are TGTGCCATCACCCCACAGGGGAGCCCCTACAATGAGCAGTTCTTC. Its protein product is CAITPQGSPYNEQFF.